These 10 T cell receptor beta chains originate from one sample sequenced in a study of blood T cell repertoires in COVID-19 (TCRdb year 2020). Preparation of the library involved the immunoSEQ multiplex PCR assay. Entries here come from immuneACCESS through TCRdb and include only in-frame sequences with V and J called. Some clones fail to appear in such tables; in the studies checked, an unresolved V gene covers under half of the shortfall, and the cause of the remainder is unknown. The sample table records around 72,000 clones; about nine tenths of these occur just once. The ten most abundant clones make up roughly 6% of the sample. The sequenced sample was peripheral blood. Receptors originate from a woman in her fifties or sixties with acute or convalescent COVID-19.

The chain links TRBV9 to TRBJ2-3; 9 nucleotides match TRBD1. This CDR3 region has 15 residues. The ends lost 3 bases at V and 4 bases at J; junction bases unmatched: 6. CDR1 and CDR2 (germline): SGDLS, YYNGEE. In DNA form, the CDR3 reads TGTGCCAGCAGCGAAGACAGGGGGGGGGCAGATACGCAGTATTTT. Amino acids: CASSEDRGGADTQYF.

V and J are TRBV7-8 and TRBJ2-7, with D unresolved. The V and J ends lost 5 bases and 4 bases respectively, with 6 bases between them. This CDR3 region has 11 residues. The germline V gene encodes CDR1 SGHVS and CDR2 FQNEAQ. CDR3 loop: CASSTTYEQYF. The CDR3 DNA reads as TGTGCCAGCAGCACCACATACGAGCAGTACTTC.

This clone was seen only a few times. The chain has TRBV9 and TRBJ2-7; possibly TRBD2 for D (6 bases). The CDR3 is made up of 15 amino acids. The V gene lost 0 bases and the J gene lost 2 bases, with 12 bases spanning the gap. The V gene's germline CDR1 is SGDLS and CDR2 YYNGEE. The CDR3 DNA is TGTGCCAGCAGCGTAGAAGGGACTGACGCCTACGAGCAGTACTTC. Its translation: CASSVEGTDAYEQYF.

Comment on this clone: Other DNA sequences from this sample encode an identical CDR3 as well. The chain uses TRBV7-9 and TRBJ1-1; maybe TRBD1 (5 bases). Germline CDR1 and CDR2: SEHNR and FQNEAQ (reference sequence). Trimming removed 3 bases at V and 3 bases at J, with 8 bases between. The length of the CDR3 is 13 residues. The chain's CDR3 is CASSLGGDTEAFF. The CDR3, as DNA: TGTGCCAGCAGCTTGGGAGGGGACACTGAAGCTTTCTTT.

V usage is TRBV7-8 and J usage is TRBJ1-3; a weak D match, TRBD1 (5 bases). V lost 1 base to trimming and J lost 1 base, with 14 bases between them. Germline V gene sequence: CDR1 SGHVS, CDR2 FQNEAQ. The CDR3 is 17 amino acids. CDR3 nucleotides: TGTGCCAGCAGCTTAGAGGGACGGGGGGTTTCTGGAAACACCATATATTTT. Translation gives CASSLEGRGVSGNTIYF.

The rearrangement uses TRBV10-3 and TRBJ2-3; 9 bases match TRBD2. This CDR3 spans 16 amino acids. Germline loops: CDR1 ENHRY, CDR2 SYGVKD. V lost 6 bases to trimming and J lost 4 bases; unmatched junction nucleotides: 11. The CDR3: CAIRPAVGGRADTQYF. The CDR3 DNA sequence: TGTGCCATCAGGCCCGCGGTGGGCGGGAGGGCAGATACGCAGTATTTT.

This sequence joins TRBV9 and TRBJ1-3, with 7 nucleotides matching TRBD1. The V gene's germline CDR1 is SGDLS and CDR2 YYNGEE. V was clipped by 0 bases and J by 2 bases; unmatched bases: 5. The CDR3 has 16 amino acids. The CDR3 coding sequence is TGTGCCAGCAGCGTAGATGGACAGGCAGCTGGAAACACCATATATTTT. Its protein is CASSVDGQAAGNTIYF.

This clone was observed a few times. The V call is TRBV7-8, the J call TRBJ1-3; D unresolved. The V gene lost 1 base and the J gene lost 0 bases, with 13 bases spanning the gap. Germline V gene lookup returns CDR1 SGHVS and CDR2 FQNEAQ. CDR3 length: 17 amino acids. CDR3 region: CASSLVRIPSSGNTIYF. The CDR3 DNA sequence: TGTGCCAGCAGCTTAGTTAGAATCCCAAGCTCTGGAAACACCATATATTTT.

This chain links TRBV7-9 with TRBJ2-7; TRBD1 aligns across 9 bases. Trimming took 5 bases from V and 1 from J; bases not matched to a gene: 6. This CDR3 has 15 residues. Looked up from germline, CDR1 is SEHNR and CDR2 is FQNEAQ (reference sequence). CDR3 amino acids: CASSQGQGLSYEQYF. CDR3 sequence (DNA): TGTGCCAGCAGCCAGGGACAGGGTCTATCCTACGAGCAGTACTTC.

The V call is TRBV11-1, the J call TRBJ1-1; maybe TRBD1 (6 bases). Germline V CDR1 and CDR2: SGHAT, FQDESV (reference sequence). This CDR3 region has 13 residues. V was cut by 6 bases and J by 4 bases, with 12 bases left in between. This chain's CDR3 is CASSRTGLTEAFF. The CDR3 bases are TGTGCCAGCAGTCGTACAGGGCTCACTGAAGCTTTCTTT.